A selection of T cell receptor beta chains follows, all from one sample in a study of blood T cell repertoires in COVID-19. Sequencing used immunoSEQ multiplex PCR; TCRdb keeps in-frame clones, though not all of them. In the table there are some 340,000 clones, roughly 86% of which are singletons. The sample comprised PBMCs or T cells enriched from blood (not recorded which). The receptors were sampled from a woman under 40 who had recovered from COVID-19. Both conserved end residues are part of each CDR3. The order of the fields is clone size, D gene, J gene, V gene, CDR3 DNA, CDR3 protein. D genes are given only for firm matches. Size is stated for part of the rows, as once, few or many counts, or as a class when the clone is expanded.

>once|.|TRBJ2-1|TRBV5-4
TGTGCCAGCAGACCTACGGGGTCAAGCAATGAGCAGTTCTTC
CASRPTGSSNEQFF
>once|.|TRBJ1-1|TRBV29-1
TGCAGCGTCTTACCACAGAGATCGCCTTTCACTGAAGCTTTCTTT
CSVLPQRSPFTEAFF
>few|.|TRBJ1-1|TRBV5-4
TGTGCCAGCAGCCCGCCTGGTTGGGGGCGGAGCACTGAAGCTTTCTTT
CASSPPGWGRSTEAFF
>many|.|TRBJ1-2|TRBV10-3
TGTGCCATCAGTGAGTCAGGGAGTCGTGGCTACACCTTC
CAISESGSRGYTF
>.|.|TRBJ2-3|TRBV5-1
TGCGCCAGTTTCTCAGGGGTGGGCACAGATACGCAGTATTTT
CASFSGVGTDTQYF
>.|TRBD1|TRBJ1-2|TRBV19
TGTGCCAGTAGCGGACAGGGTGGTAACTATGGCTACACCTTC
CASSGQGGNYGYTF
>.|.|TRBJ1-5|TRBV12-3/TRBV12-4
TGTGCCAGCAGCCGGGGGGATCAGCCCCAGCATTTT
CASSRGDQPQHF
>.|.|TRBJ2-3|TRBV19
TGTGCCAGTAGTATACCGGGCACAGATACGCAGTATTTT
CASSIPGTDTQYF
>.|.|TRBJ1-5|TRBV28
TGTGCCAGCAGCACCAGTGGGGCAGGCAATCAGCCCCAGCATTTT
CASSTSGAGNQPQHF
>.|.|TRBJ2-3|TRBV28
TGTGCCAGCAGTTTATTCCAGTCTCCCTCGGAGACTCATACGCAGTATTTT
CASSLFQSPSETHTQYF
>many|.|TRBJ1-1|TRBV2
TGTGCCAGCAGCACCGGGATCTCAGCTTTCTTT
CASSTGISAFF
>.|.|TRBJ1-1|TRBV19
TGTGCCAGTATGGGTGGAGGACTTGAAGCTTTCTTT
CASMGGGLEAFF
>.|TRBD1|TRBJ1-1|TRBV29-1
TGCAGCGTCGCTACAGGGGGGAACACTGAAGCTTTCTTT
CSVATGGNTEAFF
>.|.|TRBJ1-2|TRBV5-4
TGTGCCAGCAGCTTGGCCTCTGGAGGTAACTATGGCTACACCTTC
CASSLASGGNYGYTF
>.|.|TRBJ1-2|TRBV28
TGTGCCAGCAGTCTCCCGGCGGGCCTCTGGTATGGCTACACCTTC
CASSLPAGLWYGYTF
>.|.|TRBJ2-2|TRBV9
TGTGCCAGCAGCGTAGGAGAGGCGAACACCGGGGAGCTGTTTTTT
CASSVGEANTGELFF
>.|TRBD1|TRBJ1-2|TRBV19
TGTGCCAGTAGCACAGGGGTACCGATTCGTTACTATGGCTACACCTTC
CASSTGVPIRYYGYTF
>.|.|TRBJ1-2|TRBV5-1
TGCGCCAGCAGCCCGACAGCGAACCCTACCACCCATGGCTACACCTTC
CASSPTANPTTHGYTF
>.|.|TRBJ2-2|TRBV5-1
TGCGCCAGCAGCTTGGTAAATCAGGGCTTGAACACCGGGGAGCTGTTTTTT
CASSLVNQGLNTGELFF
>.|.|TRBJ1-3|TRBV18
TGTGCCAGCTCACCAAACACAGGGCTCGGAAACACCATATATTTT
CASSPNTGLGNTIYF
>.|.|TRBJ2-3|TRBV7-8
TGTGCCAGCAGCTTAGGGTCAGCCGGGGATACGCAGTATTTT
CASSLGSAGDTQYF
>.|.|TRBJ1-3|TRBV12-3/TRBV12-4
TGTGCCGCCGCGGTCTTTGGAAACACCATATATTTT
CAAAVFGNTIYF
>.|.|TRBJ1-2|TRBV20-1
TGCAGCACAGGGACCCCTTATGGCTACACCTTC
CSTGTPYGYTF
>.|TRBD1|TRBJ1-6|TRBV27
TGTGCCAGCAGTTTAATAGTAGGGGGCAATTCACCCCTCCACTTT
CASSLIVGGNSPLHF
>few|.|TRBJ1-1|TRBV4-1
TGCGCCAGCAGCCAAGTAACAGAAATGAACACTGAAGCTTTCTTT
CASSQVTEMNTEAFF
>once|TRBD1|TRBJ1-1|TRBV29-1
TGCAGCGCCGGTCGGGCAGGGGGCGTCGGGAGCACTGAAGCTTTCTTT
CSAGRAGGVGSTEAFF
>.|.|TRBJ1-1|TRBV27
TGTGCCAGCAGGGACAGTAGGTACACTGAAGCTTTCTTT
CASRDSRYTEAFF
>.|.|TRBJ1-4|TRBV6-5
TGTGCCAGCAGTTTTTCCAGGGGAACTGAAAAACTGTTTTTT
CASSFSRGTEKLFF
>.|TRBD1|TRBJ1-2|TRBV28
TGTGCCAGCAGCCGGGACAGAACTTTGGACTATGGCTACACCTTC
CASSRDRTLDYGYTF
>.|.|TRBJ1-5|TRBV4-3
TGCGCCAGCAGCCAAGTGTTGGCGGCGGGCCCCCAGCATTTT
CASSQVLAAGPQHF
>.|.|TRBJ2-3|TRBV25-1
TGTGCCAGCAGTGAATTCCGGGGGTCAGGAGATACGCAGTATTTT
CASSEFRGSGDTQYF
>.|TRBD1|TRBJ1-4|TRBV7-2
TGTGCCAGCAGCCGGGACAGGGTAGAGGAAAAACTGTTTTTT
CASSRDRVEEKLFF
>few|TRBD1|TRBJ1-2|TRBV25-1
TGTGCCAGCAGTGAATATGGGACAGGGGAAGGCTACACCTTC
CASSEYGTGEGYTF
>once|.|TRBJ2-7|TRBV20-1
TGCAGTGCTAGTCCGACTTTTAAATACGAGCAGTACTTC
CSASPTFKYEQYF
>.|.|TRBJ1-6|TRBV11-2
TGTGCCAGCAGCTTAGGGGCAGGGTTACGATCACCCCTCCACTTT
CASSLGAGLRSPLHF
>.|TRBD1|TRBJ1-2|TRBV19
TGTGCCAGCGGGGACAGCTATGGCTACACCTTC
CASGDSYGYTF
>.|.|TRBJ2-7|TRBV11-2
TGTGCCAGCAGCTTAAGGGGGATTCGCTCCTACGAGCAGTACTTC
CASSLRGIRSYEQYF
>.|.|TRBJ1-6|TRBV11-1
TGTGCCAGCAGACCCAGGGGTGGTTCACCCCTCCACTTT
CASRPRGGSPLHF
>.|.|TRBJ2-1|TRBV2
TGTGCCAGCAGTGAACGGGGCGGGGTTATTAATTGGTTCTTC
CASSERGGVINWFF
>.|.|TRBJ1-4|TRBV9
TGTGCCAGCAGCGCAGGGAGGTCTAATGAAAAACTGTTTTTT
CASSAGRSNEKLFF
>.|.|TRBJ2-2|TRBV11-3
TGTGCCAGCAGCAGTCGGATAGGGAAGGGGAATGGCACCGGGGAGCTGTTTTTT
CASSSRIGKGNGTGELFF
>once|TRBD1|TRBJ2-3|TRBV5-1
TGCGCCAGCAGCATAGGACAGGGGGCAGGGGATACGCAGTATTTT
CASSIGQGAGDTQYF
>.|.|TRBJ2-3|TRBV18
TGTGCCAGCTCACCTCCGGGACAAGGGAACACAGATACGCAGTATTTT
CASSPPGQGNTDTQYF
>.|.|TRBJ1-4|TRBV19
TGTGCCAGTAGTATAGATCAGGCAACTAATGAAAAACTGTTTTTT
CASSIDQATNEKLFF